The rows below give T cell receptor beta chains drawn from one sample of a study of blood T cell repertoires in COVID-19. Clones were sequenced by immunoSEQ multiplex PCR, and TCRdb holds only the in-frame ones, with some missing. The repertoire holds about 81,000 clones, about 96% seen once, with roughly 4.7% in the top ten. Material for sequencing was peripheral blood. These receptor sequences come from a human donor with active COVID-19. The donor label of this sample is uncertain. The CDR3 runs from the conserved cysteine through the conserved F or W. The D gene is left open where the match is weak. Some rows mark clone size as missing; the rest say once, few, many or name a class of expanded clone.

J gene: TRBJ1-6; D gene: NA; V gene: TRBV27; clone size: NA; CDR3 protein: CASSVDRLNSPLHF
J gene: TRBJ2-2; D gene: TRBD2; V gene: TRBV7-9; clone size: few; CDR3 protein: CASSQGLAGEYTGELFF
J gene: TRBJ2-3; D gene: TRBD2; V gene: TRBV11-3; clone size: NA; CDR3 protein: CASSQQRGASDTQYF
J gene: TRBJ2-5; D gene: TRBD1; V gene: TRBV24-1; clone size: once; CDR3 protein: CATSQGQTHQETQYF
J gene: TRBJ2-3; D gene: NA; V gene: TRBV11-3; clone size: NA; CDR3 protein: CASSLGGGDTDTQYF
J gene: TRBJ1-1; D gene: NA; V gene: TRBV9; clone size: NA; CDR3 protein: CASSPRGSNTEAFF
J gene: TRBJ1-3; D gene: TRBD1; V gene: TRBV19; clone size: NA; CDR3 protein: CASSHLRATGPPGGNTIYF
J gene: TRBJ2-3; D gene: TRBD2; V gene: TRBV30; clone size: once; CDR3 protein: CAWSVQVSGGAADTQYF
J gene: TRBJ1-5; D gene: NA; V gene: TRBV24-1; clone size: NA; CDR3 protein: CATSEAGNQPQHF
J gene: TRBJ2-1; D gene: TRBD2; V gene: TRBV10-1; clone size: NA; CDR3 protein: CASSRGLAGGSNEQFF
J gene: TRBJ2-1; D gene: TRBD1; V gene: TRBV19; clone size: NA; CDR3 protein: CASSVTGTVDNEQFF
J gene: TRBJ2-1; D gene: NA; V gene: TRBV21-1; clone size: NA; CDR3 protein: CASSKSRQVSDEQFF
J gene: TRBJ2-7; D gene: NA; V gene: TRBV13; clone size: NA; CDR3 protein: CASSLGSRPYEQYF
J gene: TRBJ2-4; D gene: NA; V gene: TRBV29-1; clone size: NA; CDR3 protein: CSVARRKRDIQYF
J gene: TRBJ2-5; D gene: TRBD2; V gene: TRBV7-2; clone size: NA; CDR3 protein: CASGSGGIQETQYF
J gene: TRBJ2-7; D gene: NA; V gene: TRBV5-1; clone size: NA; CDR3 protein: CASSLTAEYYEQYF
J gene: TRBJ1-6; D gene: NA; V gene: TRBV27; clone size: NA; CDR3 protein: CARYRVKGVEDNSPLHF
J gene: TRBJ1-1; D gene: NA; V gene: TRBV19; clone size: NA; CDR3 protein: CASSIGKGLKTEAFF
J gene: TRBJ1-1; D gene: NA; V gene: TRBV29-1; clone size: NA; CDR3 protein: CSGGQGGRFTEAFF
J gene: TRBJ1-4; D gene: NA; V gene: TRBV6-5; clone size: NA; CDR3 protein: CASRGAGEELFF
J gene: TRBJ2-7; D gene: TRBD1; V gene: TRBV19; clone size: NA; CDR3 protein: CASSVSGTGTGRSYEQYF
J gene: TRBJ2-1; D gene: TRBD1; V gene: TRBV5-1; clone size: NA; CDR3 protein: CASSPGQGDEQFF
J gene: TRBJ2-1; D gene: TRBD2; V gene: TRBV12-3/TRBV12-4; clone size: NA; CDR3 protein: CASRSGGPVEQFF
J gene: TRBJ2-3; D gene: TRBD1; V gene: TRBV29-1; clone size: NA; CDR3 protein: CSVEGIQGGTDTQYF
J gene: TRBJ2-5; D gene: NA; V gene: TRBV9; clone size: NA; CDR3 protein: CASSAGQGTQYF
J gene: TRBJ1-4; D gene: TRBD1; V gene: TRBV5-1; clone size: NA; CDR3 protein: CASSLQGPATNEKLFF
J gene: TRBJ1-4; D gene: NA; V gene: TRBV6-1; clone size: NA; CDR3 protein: CASSEVPAGSNEKLFF
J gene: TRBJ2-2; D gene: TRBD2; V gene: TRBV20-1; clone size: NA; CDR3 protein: CSASGAGGPAGELFF
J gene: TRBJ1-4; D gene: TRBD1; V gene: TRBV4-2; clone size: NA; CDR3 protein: CASSQVGQSNEKLFF
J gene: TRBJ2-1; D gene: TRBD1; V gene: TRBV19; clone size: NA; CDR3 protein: CASSEPGQGARNEQFF
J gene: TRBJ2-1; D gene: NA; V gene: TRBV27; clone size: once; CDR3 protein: CASSWGGVYNEQFF
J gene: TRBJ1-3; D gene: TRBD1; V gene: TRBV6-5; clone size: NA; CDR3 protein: CASRRDSGNTIYF
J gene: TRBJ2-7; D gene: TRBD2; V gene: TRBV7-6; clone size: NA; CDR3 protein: CASSAAGGAYEQYF